These T cell receptor beta chains were read from a single sample in a study of cytomegalovirus exposure and HLA in healthy donors. Generated by immunoSEQ multiplex PCR, the TCRdb table keeps only in-frame clones and is missing some. The data show around 110,000 clones, roughly 71% seen once. Sequenced: PBMCs. These receptors were obtained from a male donor in good health and CMV-seropositive. Each CDR3 is given with its conserved first and last residue. The D gene is left open where the match is weak. Size tells how often a clone was seen (once, few, many) or the class of an expanded clone, and some rows leave it out.

J | V | D | size | CDR3 | DNA
TRBJ2-3 | TRBV9 | TRBD2 | NA | CASSVGASGYTDTQYF | TGTGCCAGCAGCGTAGGGGCTAGCGGATACACAGATACGCAGTATTTT
TRBJ1-1 | TRBV14 | TRBD1 | NA | CASRGQVYTEAFF | TGTGCCAGTCGTGGACAGGTGTATACTGAAGCTTTCTTT
TRBJ2-7 | TRBV29-1 | TRBD1 | NA | CSVVGTGVLGEQYF | TGCAGCGTTGTAGGGACAGGGGTTTTGGGCGAGCAGTACTTC
TRBJ2-4 | TRBV29-1 | TRBD2 | NA | CSVAGGATSGRARPAKNIQYF | TGCAGCGTTGCAGGGGGCGCGACTAGCGGGAGGGCCCGTCCTGCCAAAAACATTCAGTACTTC
TRBJ1-1 | TRBV10-3 | TRBD1 | NA | CAISESGRGATEAFF | TGTGCCATCAGTGAGTCCGGCAGGGGGGCCACTGAAGCTTTCTTT
TRBJ2-7 | TRBV7-8 | TRBD1 | NA | CASSSDGTGVYEQYF | TGTGCCAGCAGCTCGGACGGGACAGGGGTTTACGAGCAGTACTTC
TRBJ1-4 | TRBV28 | TRBD1 | NA | CASRNSGGEKLFF | TGTGCCAGCAGGAATTCAGGGGGAGAAAAACTGTTTTTT
TRBJ2-3 | TRBV5-1 | TRBD2 | NA | CASSYVAGGITDTQYF | TGCGCCAGCAGCTACGTAGCGGGAGGTATCACAGATACGCAGTATTTT
TRBJ1-1 | TRBV4-3 | NA | NA | CASSGTGTRGTEAFF | TGCGCCAGCAGCGGAACCGGGACAAGGGGAACTGAAGCTTTCTTT
TRBJ1-1 | TRBV19 | NA | NA | CASSIAVNTEAFF | TGTGCCAGTAGTATCGCGGTGAACACTGAAGCTTTCTTT
TRBJ2-5 | TRBV7-2 | TRBD2 | NA | CASSFYGRETQYF | TGTGCCAGCAGCTTTTACGGGAGGGAGACCCAGTACTTC
TRBJ2-5 | TRBV7-9 | TRBD1 | NA | CASSLDRQGETQYF | TGTGCCAGCAGCTTAGACAGACAGGGGGAGACCCAGTACTTC
TRBJ2-7 | TRBV2 | TRBD1 | NA | CASSTTGDYEQYF | TGTGCCAGCAGTACCACAGGGGACTACGAGCAGTACTTC
TRBJ2-2 | TRBV4-1 | NA | few | CASSQVPQYLTRAGELFF | TGCGCCAGCAGCCAAGTTCCCCAATATTTAACGAGAGCCGGGGAGCTGTTTTTT
TRBJ1-1 | TRBV19 | NA | NA | CASSMKGENTEAFF | TGTGCCAGTAGTATGAAGGGGGAGAACACTGAAGCTTTCTTT